The source of this T cell receptor (beta chain) is a study of blood T cell repertoires in COVID-19. The overall study: Samples of COVID-19 (acute and convalescent) were obtained from the United States, Italy and Spain. PBMCs, B-cell-depleted T cells, or T cells were the source of the cDNA or gDNA that made up the material.

Clones were read by immunoSEQ multiplex PCR, and TCRdb kept only the in-frame ones, dropping some. The repertoire includes 250,000 or so clones, over 90% of them detected once, and roughly 0.8% sits in the top ten. Seattle patients were enrolled during active infection and followed longitudinally. The sequencing input was peripheral blood. The TCR was taken from a man aged 25-45 years with COVID-19, enrolled during active disease.

CDR3 sequence reads: CASSQGAGNQPQHF. The CDR3 DNA reads TGTGCCAGCTCCCAGGGGGCGGGCAATCAGCCCCAGCATTTT. The rearrangement joins TRBV18 to TRBJ1-5; TRBD1 matches 8 bases. Germline CDR1 is KGHSH and CDR2 is LQKENI. The CDR3 loop spans 14 amino acids. Germline trimming cut 6 bases from V and 2 bases from J; bases unmatched to any gene: 3. Full variable domain (outside the CDR3, taken from reference TRBV18 and TRBJ1-5): NAGVMQNPRHLVRRRGQEARLRCSPMKGHSHVYWYRQLPEEGLKFMVYLQKENIIDESGMPKERFSAEFPKEGPSILRIQQVVRGDSAAYFCASSQGAGNQPQHFGDGTRLSIL.